The subject of this entry is one T cell receptor (beta chain). What it binds is unknown. V dropped 4 bases and J dropped 10 bases, with 14 bases sitting between them. The CDR3 consists of 13 residues. 5'-RACE, quantitative and with molecular barcodes, yielded the TCR beta libraries. MiXCR, run by TCRdb on the 5' RACE reads, gives a single entry per CDR3 protein. The sample holds almost 400,000 distinct CDR3 sequences, 20% to 25% seen once. The data were taken from a study of CD8 T cells in ankylosing spondylitis. Findings and caveats of the study: Some of the motif variants had earlier been found in reactive arthritis patients' fluid and blood. Disease-linked clones proved CD8+ and comparatively uncommon in peripheral blood. Typical of ankylosing spondylitis blood, it appeared, was a TCR beta motif of roughly eight highly homologous variants. It was reported that disease-linked clones were significantly enriched in matched ankylosing spondylitis synovial fluid.

The sequencing sample was made of blood, either unsorted or a sorted T cell fraction (not recorded which). This receptor was obtained from a male donor with ankylosing spondylitis. The chain has TRBV12-3 or TRBV12-4 and TRBJ2-1; D gene uncertain. The CDR3 sequence is CASSYLLAIEQFF. CDR3 DNA: TGTGCCAGCAGTTACCTACTGGCAATCGAGCAGTTCTTC.